A single sample gave rise to the 10 T cell receptor beta chains below, sequenced in a study of cytomegalovirus exposure and HLA in healthy donors. Researchers ran the PCR with 60 Vbeta and 13 Jbeta primers. Only in-frame clones appear in the TCRdb table, and some are missing; sequencing was by immunoSEQ multiplex PCR. The sample shows approximately 150,000 clones, about 72% of them seen only once. Sample: PBMCs. These receptors originate from a human donor in good health.

The chain is built from TRBV29-1 and TRBJ1-1; maybe TRBD1 (6 bases). V was cut by 6 bases and J by 4 bases, with 12 bases left in between. Per the germline V gene, CDR1 is SQVTM and CDR2 is ANQGSEA. The CDR3 length is 12 residues. This chain's CDR3 is CSVPQGATEAFF. The CDR3 DNA reads as TGCAGCGTACCACAGGGCGCCACTGAAGCTTTCTTT.

This clone was recorded once. CDR3 DNA: TGTGCCAGCACCGCACCGACAGGGGGCAATGAGCAGTTCTTC. Protein product: CASTAPTGGNEQFF. The V call is TRBV6-5, the J call TRBJ2-1; 9 bases match TRBD1. The CDR3 covers 14 residues. Germline V lookup: CDR1 MNHEY, CDR2 SVGAGI. V gave up 7 bases and J gave up 6 bases; unmatched junction bases: 7.

The gene calls are TRBV6-5 and TRBJ1-2; TRBD1 agrees at 11 bases. Trimming removed 5 bases from V and 7 bases from J; junction bases left unmatched: 6. Germline values: CDR1 MNHEY, CDR2 SVGAGI. The CDR3 length is 14 residues. The CDR3 DNA sequence: TGTGCCAGCAGTCCGGACAGGGGGCTTAGTGGCTACACCTTC. This codes for CASSPDRGLSGYTF.

This clone has just a few counts. The chain is built from TRBV6-1 and TRBJ1-5, with D tentatively TRBD1 (5 bases). V gave up 7 bases and J gave up 5 bases, with 12 bases separating them. The germline V gene encodes CDR1 MNHNS and CDR2 SASEGT. This CDR3 region has 13 residues. The CDR3 here is CASIESRDQPQHF. In DNA, the CDR3 is TGTGCCAGCATAGAGAGCAGGGATCAGCCCCAGCATTTT.

To note about this clone: Other nucleotide sequences from this sample produce the same CDR3. The chain is built from TRBV25-1 and TRBJ1-2, with D perhaps TRBD1 (5 bases). Germline CDR1 and CDR2: MGHDK and SYGVNS. The CDR3 length is 11 residues. Trimming took 7 bases from V and 6 from J, leaving 9 bases between them. The CDR3 sequence is CASKSGDGYTF. In nucleotides, the CDR3 is TGTGCCAGCAAGTCGGGGGATGGCTACACCTTC.

This chain uses TRBV30 with TRBJ1-2; 8 bases align to TRBD1. Germline assignment: CDR1 GTSNPN and CDR2 SVGIG (reference sequence). V lost 1 base to trimming and J lost 4 bases; unmatched junction nucleotides: 14. The CDR3 sequence is 17 residues long. CDR3 loop: CAWSAGGVGSHVYGYTF. The CDR3, as DNA: TGTGCCTGGAGTGCAGGGGGCGTAGGTAGCCACGTCTATGGCTACACCTTC. Combining the CDR3 with reference TRBV30 and TRBJ1-2 gives the whole variable domain SQTIHQWPATLVQPVGSPLSLECTVEGTSNPNLYWYRQAAGRGLQLLFYSVGIGQISSEVPQNLSASRPQDRQFILSSKKLLLSDSGFYLCAWSAGGVGSHVYGYTFGSGTRLTVV.

This sequence joins TRBV10-3 and TRBJ2-2, with 8 positions matching TRBD2. The J segment lost 4 bases and the V segment lost 7 bases, leaving 11 bases of the junction unmatched. Per germline, CDR1 ENHRY and CDR2 SYGVKD. The CDR3 loop spans 16 amino acids. In DNA form, the CDR3 reads TGTGCCATCAACGAAGACGGGGGGGGATCCACCGGGGAGCTGTTTTTT. Encoded protein: CAINEDGGGSTGELFF.

V gene TRBV7-3 combines with J gene TRBJ1-1, with D perhaps matching TRBD1 (5 bases). This CDR3 contains 15 residues. V was pared by 1 base and J by 1 base, with 10 bases between. In germline, CDR1 is SGHTA, CDR2 FQGTGA. CDR3 loop: CASSLSGTQNTEAFF. CDR3 nucleotides: TGTGCCAGCAGCTTAAGCGGGACCCAGAACACTGAAGCTTTCTTT.

The rearrangement uses TRBV4-3 and TRBJ2-7; tentatively, D is TRBD2 (5 bases). The CDR3 has 13 residues. The V end lost 0 bases, the J end lost 6 bases, and 9 bases lay between the germline ends. CDR1 LGHNA and CDR2 YSLEER come from the germline V gene. This CDR3 reads CASSQDGRREQYF. CDR3 bases: TGCGCCAGCAGCCAAGATGGGAGACGCGAGCAGTACTTC.

This rearrangement joins TRBV6-1 to TRBJ2-7; D is perhaps TRBD1 (5 bases). Germline V gives CDR1 MNHNS, CDR2 SASEGT. This CDR3 comprises 14 residues. V lost 1 base to trimming and J lost 5 bases, with 12 bases between them. The CDR3, as DNA: TGTGCCAGCAGTGAAGGAAGGGGTTCCCACGAGCAGTACTTC. Protein: CASSEGRGSHEQYF.